What follows are 3 T cell receptor beta chains derived from one specimen sequenced in a study of technical replicates of blood from a few donors. Here immunoSEQ multiplex PCR was the method, and the copy in TCRdb shows in-frame clones only, minus some. In the table there are approximately 79,000 clones, 85% to 95% of which are singletons. The sequencing sample was made of T cells isolated from PBMCs. These receptors were obtained from a human donor in good health.

This chain connects TRBV4-3 to TRBJ2-2, with 11 nucleotides matching TRBD2. This CDR3 region has 17 residues. Germline CDR1 and CDR2: LGHNA and YSLEER. The trim removed 2 bases at V and 6 bases at J, leaving 8 bases unmatched. In DNA, the CDR3 is TGCGCCAGCAGCCAACCACTAGCGGGAGAGGAACCCGGGGAGCTGTTTTTT. The encoded protein is CASSQPLAGEEPGELFF.

This rearrangement joins TRBV7-9 to TRBJ2-7; perhaps TRBD1 as D (5 bases). The V and J ends lost 8 bases and 4 bases respectively, with 12 bases between them. The CDR3 loop spans 12 amino acids. Germline lookup yields CDR1 SEHNR and CDR2 FQNEAQ (reference sequence). CDR3 sequence reads: CASGQGTYEQYF. CDR3 DNA: TGTGCCAGCGGCCAGGGAACTTACGAGCAGTACTTC.

V and J are TRBV5-4 and TRBJ2-7, with D possibly being TRBD1 (5 bases). Per the germline V gene, CDR1 is SGHNT and CDR2 is YYREEE (reference sequence). Trimming took off 4 bases at V and 4 bases at J, with 12 bases between the two ends. CDR3 size: 13 residues. DNA of the CDR3: TGTGCCAGCAGCCTCAGGGATAGTTACGAGCAGTACTTC. Its translation is CASSLRDSYEQYF.